This T cell receptor (beta chain) was identified during a study of T-cell memory formation after mild COVID-19. The overall study: TCR clusters largely stayed donor specific. Broader study findings: Chiefly within CM and EM were the contracting CD4+ clones; CD8+ ones were within EMRA.

Details on this clonotype: What it recognizes is unknown.

Constant-segment primers were used for 5'RACE, and the resulting TCR alpha and TCR beta cDNA libraries carried sample barcodes and UMIs. TCRdb re-called the 5' RACE reads with MiXCR, one entry per CDR3 protein. The repertoire holds 470,000 or so distinct CDR3 sequences, with 25% as singletons. The sample consisted of PBMCs or a T cell subset sorted from them (not recorded which). This clonotype was obtained from an adult woman who had mild COVID-19 (a few samples of this study predate the infection). Cell type and time point are not known.

The CDR3 DNA follows: TGTGCCAGCAGCTTAAGTGGGACAGCAAATGAAAAACTGTTTTTT. Translating gives CASSLSGTANEKLFF. This sequence joins TRBV7-2 and TRBJ1-4, with 7 nucleotides matching TRBD1. V was pared by 2 bases and J by 5 bases, with 5 bases of the junction left unmatched. Per the germline V gene, CDR1 is SGHTA and CDR2 is FQGNSA. The CDR3 is 15 amino acids. Based on the CDR3 plus reference TRBV7-2 and TRBJ1-4, the full variable domain is GAGVSQSPSNKVTEKGKDVELRCDPISGHTALYWYRQSLGQGLEFLIYFQGNSAPDKSGLPSDRFSAERTGGSVSTLTIQRTQQEDSAVYLCASSLSGTANEKLFFGSGTQLSVL.